The 26 T cell receptor beta chains below all came from one sample that was sequenced in a study of beta chain features in type 1 diabetes. Every isolated RNA sample was fully reverse transcribed, so sequencing captured expressed TCRB transcripts. Clones were sequenced by immunoSEQ multiplex PCR, and TCRdb holds only the in-frame ones, with some missing. The data hold 300,000 to 350,000 clones, with roughly a fifth observed a single time. The sequencing input was naive CD4+ T cells from blood. These receptors were collected from a woman aged 18-29 years in good health.

The rearrangement joins TRBV7-2 to TRBJ1-2; 7 nucleotides match TRBD1. Germline CDR1 and CDR2: SGHTA and FQGNSA. With 4 bases clipped from V and 4 bases from J, the junction kept 9 bases outside the gene matches. The CDR3 is 15 amino acids. The CDR3 DNA reads as TGTGCCAGCAGCTCAGTCCGACAGGGAAGCTATGGCTACACCTTC. Protein product: CASSSVRQGSYGYTF. Full variable domain (rest looked up from reference TRBV7-2 and TRBJ1-2): GAGVSQSPSNKVTEKGKDVELRCDPISGHTALYWYRQSLGQGLEFLIYFQGNSAPDKSGLPSDRFSAERTGGSVSTLTIQRTQQEDSAVYLCASSSVRQGSYGYTFGSGTRLTVV.

This clone has more than one count but fewer than ten. The genes are TRBV11-2 and TRBJ2-1; 7 bases agree with TRBD2. Per germline, CDR1 SGHAT and CDR2 FQNNGV. With V trimmed by 5 bases and J by 5 bases, 12 bases remained unmatched. The CDR3 totals 16 residues. The CDR3 region is CASSQSWGRANNEQFF. The CDR3 coding sequence is TGTGCCAGCAGCCAATCCTGGGGGAGGGCGAACAATGAGCAGTTCTTC.

The CDR3 spells CASSARLAGGTGELFF. The CDR3 coding sequence is TGTGCCAGCAGCGCCCGACTAGCGGGGGGGACCGGGGAGCTGTTTTTT. The V gene is TRBV9, the J gene TRBJ2-2, with 14 bases identical to TRBD2. The V and J ends lost 3 bases and 5 bases, in that order; junction bases with no gene match: 3. In germline, CDR1 is SGDLS, CDR2 YYNGEE. This CDR3 contains 16 residues.

The gene calls are TRBV5-1 and TRBJ2-7, with a tentative D call TRBD2 (5 bases). Germline V CDR1 and CDR2: SGHRS, YFSETQ. Trimming removed 3 bases from V and 2 bases from J, with 15 bases in between. The CDR3 is 15 residues long. In DNA form, the CDR3 reads TGCGCCAGCAGCTCACCGGTTGAGCGGCCCTACGAGCAGTACTTC. Its protein is CASSSPVERPYEQYF.

The rearrangement uses TRBV25-1 and TRBJ2-1, with D possibly TRBD1 on 7 matching bases. This CDR3 contains 14 residues. Germline values: CDR1 MGHDK, CDR2 SYGVNS. Trimming pared 10 bases from V and 7 bases from J, leaving 20 bases between. The CDR3 region is CAIQGQGDFNEQFF. The DNA for the CDR3 is TGTGCCATTCAGGGGCAGGGGGACTTTAATGAGCAGTTCTTC.

The chain has TRBV29-1 and TRBJ1-5, with 7 bases fitting TRBD1. The germline V gene encodes CDR1 SQVTM and CDR2 ANQGSEA. This CDR3 contains 14 residues. The J segment lost 0 bases and the V segment lost 7 bases, leaving 6 bases of the junction unmatched. Here the CDR3 reads CSAGDSYSNQPQHF. The DNA of the CDR3 is TGCAGCGCTGGGGACAGCTATAGCAATCAGCCCCAGCATTTT.

V gene TRBV2 combines with J gene TRBJ1-1; 8 bases are a match to TRBD1. V dropped 10 bases and J dropped 4; count of bases not matched to a gene: 11. Germline CDR1 SNHLY, CDR2 FYNNEI. This CDR3 spans 14 amino acids. In nucleotides, the CDR3 is TGTGCCACGAGGACAGGGACTGTGAGCACTGAAGCTTTCTTT. Its protein is CATRTGTVSTEAFF.

This clone came up a few times. The chain has TRBV30 and TRBJ2-7; weak D call: TRBD2 (5 bases). V was clipped by 3 bases and J by 0 bases, with 12 bases between them. This CDR3 is 14 amino acids long. From germline, CDR1 is GTSNPN and CDR2 SVGIG (reference sequence). Here the CDR3 reads CAWSQRLSSYEQYF. The CDR3 DNA is TGTGCCTGGAGCCAGCGGCTGAGCTCCTACGAGCAGTACTTC.

The chain is built from TRBV9 and TRBJ1-1; D remains unclear. The CDR3 sequence is 15 residues long. The germline V gene has CDR1 SGDLS and CDR2 YYNGEE. V lost 0 bases, J lost 0 bases, and 9 bases lay in between. CDR3 residues: CASSVGAEMNTEAFF. CDR3 DNA sequence: TGTGCCAGCAGCGTAGGGGCAGAGATGAACACTGAAGCTTTCTTT.

The V call is TRBV7-2, the J call TRBJ1-4; no clear D gene. Germline V CDR1 and CDR2: SGHTA, FQGNSA. The V and J ends lost 7 bases and 5 bases respectively, with 17 bases between them. The CDR3 is 15 residues long. The CDR3 DNA sequence: TGTGCCAGCACCCCCCGAGGCAGTCCAAATGAAAAACTGTTTTTT. It specifies CASTPRGSPNEKLFF.

The chain carries TRBV5-4 and TRBJ2-3, with a possible D match to TRBD1 (6 bases). The V gene lost 4 bases and the J gene lost 0 bases, with 9 bases spanning the gap. The CDR3 length is 14 residues. Germline V gives CDR1 SGHNT, CDR2 YYREEE (reference sequence). CDR3 in amino acids: CASSTDSSTDTQYF. The DNA of the CDR3 is TGTGCCAGCAGCACGGACAGCAGCACAGATACGCAGTATTTT.

A few counts support this clone. The chain links TRBV11-2 to TRBJ2-3, with D possibly being TRBD1 (6 bases). Trimming took off 3 bases at V and 3 bases at J, with 7 bases between the two ends. This CDR3 is 13 amino acids long. CDR1 and CDR2 (germline): SGHAT, FQNNGV. CDR3 region: CASSLGATDTQYF. CDR3 sequence (DNA): TGTGCCAGCAGCTTGGGGGCAACAGATACGCAGTATTTT.

The CDR3 DNA reads TGTGCCAGTAGTATAGACATTGTGAACACTGAAGCTTTCTTT. It codes for CASSIDIVNTEAFF. The chain has TRBV19 and TRBJ1-1; D gene ambiguous. V dropped 0 bases and J dropped 0 bases, with 5 bases sitting between them. The CDR3 has 14 amino acids. Germline V lookup: CDR1 LNHDA, CDR2 SQIVND (reference sequence). Drawing the rest from reference TRBV19 and TRBJ1-1, the complete variable domain is DGGITQSPKYLFRKEGQNVTLSCEQNLNHDAMYWYRQDPGQGLRLIYYSQIVNDFQKGDIAEGYSVSREKKESFPLTVTSAQKNPTAFYLCASSIDIVNTEAFFGQGTRLTVV.

This clone was seen a few times. The chain is built from TRBV6-1 and TRBJ2-1; a possible D gene is TRBD2 (7 bases). V lost 3 bases, J lost 15 bases, and 24 bases lay in between. Looked up from germline, CDR1 is MNHNS and CDR2 is SASEGT. This CDR3 region has 15 residues. The CDR3 protein is CASSEGGGTRAWRFF. The DNA of the CDR3 is TGTGCCAGCAGTGAGGGAGGGGGGACTCGAGCGTGGCGGTTCTTC.

The V gene is TRBV5-1, the J gene TRBJ2-3; maybe TRBD1 (6 bases). The V gene's germline CDR1 is SGHRS and CDR2 YFSETQ. V lost 1 base and J lost 0, with 9 bases in between. This CDR3 has 15 residues. CDR3: CASSLRGGSTDTQYF. DNA of the CDR3: TGCGCCAGCAGCTTGCGAGGGGGTAGCACAGATACGCAGTATTTT.

This clone was seen only a few times. This rearrangement joins TRBV25-1 to TRBJ2-7, with TRBD1 identical over 9 bases. The germline CDR1 and CDR2 sequences are MGHDK and SYGVNS. This CDR3 spans 15 amino acids. Germline trimming cut 3 bases from V and 3 bases from J; bases unmatched to any gene: 6. The CDR3 region has the DNA TGTGCCAGCAGTGAGGCAGGGACAGGGCTCTACGAGCAGTACTTC. It specifies CASSEAGTGLYEQYF.

The table lists this clone with a few counts. The chain couples TRBV30 to TRBJ2-7; D possibly corresponds to TRBD1 (5 bases). In germline, CDR1 is GTSNPN, CDR2 SVGIG (reference sequence). The CDR3 has 13 amino acids. V lost 1 base and J lost 0, with 7 bases in between. CDR3 protein: CAWSEDTSYEQYF. As DNA, the CDR3 is TGTGCCTGGAGTGAGGACACCTCCTACGAGCAGTACTTC.

J is TRBJ2-5 and V is TRBV10-3; D gene uncertain. Germline CDR1 reads ENHRY; CDR2 reads SYGVKD. The V gene lost 6 bases and the J gene lost 5 bases, with 13 bases spanning the gap. There are 13 residues in the CDR3. The CDR3 is CAISPPEAETQYF. For the CDR3, the DNA is TGTGCCATCAGCCCCCCCGAGGCGGAGACCCAGTACTTC.

This clone came up a few times. The V and J genes are TRBV29-1 and TRBJ1-2, with TRBD1 matching 11 bases. V lost 6 bases and J lost 4; bases outside the gene matches: 7. CDR3 length: 14 residues. The germline V gene has CDR1 SQVTM and CDR2 ANQGSEA. CDR3 in amino acids: CSVGTGGLGYGYTF. The DNA of the CDR3 is TGCAGCGTCGGGACAGGGGGTCTAGGCTATGGCTACACCTTC.

V is TRBV14 and J is TRBJ2-7, with 10 nucleotides matching TRBD1. The CDR3 is 15 residues long. V lost 3 bases, J lost 5 bases, and 7 bases stayed unmatched. From germline, CDR1 is SGHDN and CDR2 FVKESK. This CDR3 is CASSQRQGATNEQYF. CDR3 coding DNA: TGTGCCAGCAGCCAGAGACAGGGGGCCACTAACGAGCAGTACTTC.

CDR3 amino acids: CAWSGGGLQPQHF. CDR3 coding DNA: TGTGCCTGGAGTGGGGGGGGGTTACAGCCCCAGCATTTT. The V and J genes are TRBV30 and TRBJ1-5; D may be TRBD1 (5 bases). V shed 1 base and J shed 7 bases, with 11 bases lying between them. The CDR3 is 13 residues long. Germline CDR1 reads GTSNPN; CDR2 reads SVGIG (reference sequence).

This clone occurred a few times. The CDR3 coding sequence is TGTGCCAGCTCACCACGTCTAGAGGTTGGCGACGAGCAGTACTTC. It codes for CASSPRLEVGDEQYF. The chain has TRBV18 and TRBJ2-7; D is unresolved. Germline V gene sequence: CDR1 KGHSH, CDR2 LQKENI. The CDR3 length is 15 residues. Between the trimmed V and J ends, which lost 1 base and 5 bases, there was a span of 15 bases. Combining the CDR3 with reference TRBV18 and TRBJ2-7 gives the whole variable domain NAGVMQNPRHLVRRRGQEARLRCSPMKGHSHVYWYRQLPEEGLKFMVYLQKENIIDESGMPKERFSAEFPKEGPSILRIQQVVRGDSAAYFCASSPRLEVGDEQYFGPGTRLTVT.

The DNA for the CDR3 is TGTGCCAGCAGCCCGCTCACGGCGGGAGAGCAGTACTTC. This sequence encodes CASSPLTAGEQYF. J is TRBJ2-7 and V is TRBV11-2; the D gene is possibly TRBD2 (6 bases). Germline V gives CDR1 SGHAT, CDR2 FQNNGV. The V end lost 5 bases, the J end lost 7 bases, and 15 bases lay between the germline ends. This CDR3 spans 13 amino acids.

The chain is built from TRBV19 and TRBJ1-5; D gene unclear. The CDR3 covers 13 residues. The germline V gene encodes CDR1 LNHDA and CDR2 SQIVND (reference sequence). V lost 4 bases and J 9 bases, leaving 13 bases between the germline ends. The CDR3 loop reads CASSTLRGGPQHF. The CDR3 DNA reads as TGTGCCAGTAGTACACTAAGAGGAGGGCCCCAGCATTTT.

This clone was detected a few times. The chain carries TRBV7-2 and TRBJ1-4; D is possibly TRBD1 (6 bases). The CDR3 extends over 16 amino acids. Germline V gene lookup returns CDR1 SGHTA and CDR2 FQGNSA. V gave up 5 bases and J gave up 4 bases, with 17 bases separating them. The CDR3 region has the DNA TGTGCCAGCAGCCCGAACCGGGGAGGGGGTAATGAAAAACTGTTTTTT. Translating it yields CASSPNRGGGNEKLFF.

This clone was seen more than once but under ten times. This chain uses TRBV7-9 with TRBJ2-3; D is possibly TRBD1 (5 bases). Trimming took off 5 bases at V and 1 base at J, with 13 bases between the two ends. Per germline, CDR1 SEHNR and CDR2 FQNEAQ (reference sequence). The CDR3 has 15 residues. In DNA form, the CDR3 reads TGTGCCAGCAGCCTGAATGCCAGGGGCACAGATACGCAGTATTTT. This translates into CASSLNARGTDTQYF.